The TCR beta chain under discussion was sequenced for a study of vaccination and CD4 T cells after COVID-19 (dated by TCRdb to 2021 to 2024). Turning to the overall study: Every convalescent patient had a positive nasal swab PCR test for SARS-CoV-2, with mild disease in under ten patients and severe disease in one. The convalescent cohort included six males and four females, with two Hispanic individuals, seven Caucasians, two Asians and one multiracial person. Each participant got two doses of either the Pfizer-BioNTech BNT162b2 vaccine (n=8) or the Moderna mRNA-1273 vaccine (n=2). Post-COVID blood samples were collected from convalescent patients a median of around 96 days after diagnosis, with a range of roughly 35 to 170 days. Post-vaccine blood samples were taken a median of around 77 days after the second vaccine dose, with a range of about 13 to 250 days. The cultures were stimulated with overlapping spike peptide pools from SARS-CoV-2 and from the common cold coronaviruses HCoV-NL63, HCoV-OC43 and HCoV-229E. In control cultures, a CEFX viral epitope pool was used as positive control, an HIV-1 Nef peptide pool was used as negative control, or no peptide was added. In under twelve COVID-19 convalescent patients and a handful of infection-naive healthy vaccine recipients, researchers compared the spike-specific CD4+ TCR repertoire from before mRNA vaccination with the repertoire from after. Summary of the overall study and its limitations: Of the vaccine-specific clones in convalescent patients, 304 of 307, or nearly all, reacted only to SARS-CoV-2 spike and did not cross-react with common cold coronaviruses. The median count of SARS-CoV-2-reactive clonotypes went up from 20 to 25 after infection to 30 to 40 after vaccination, although the change was not significant. Among convalescent patients, a median around 83% of the SARS-CoV-2-reactive clones seen after vaccination appeared only after vaccination, which suggests priming specific to the vaccine. The study included relatively few convalescent patients and did not analyze early timepoints after natural infection.

In its sample, this clonotype was seen a few times. Its antigen remains undetermined. Qualities for individual bases were not recorded, and no much larger clone is one base off. Libraries were constructed by PCR. DNA from cultured CD4+ T cells underwent TCR sequencing with the Oncomine TCR Beta short-read assay at the Johns Hopkins FTIC core. The QIAamp micro DNA kit was used to extract genomic DNA from the cultured CD4+ T cells. The Oncomine TCR Beta libraries from cultured CD4+ T cells were pooled using unique dual indexes and then sequenced on an Illumina iSeq 100. As for the authors' bioinformatics: Non-productive sequences were filtered out, and CDR3s that did not start with C, did not end with F or W, or were shorter than 7 amino acids were discarded. Antigen-specific clonotypes were identified using the MANAFEST web application through comparison of peptide-stimulated wells with reference and other culture wells. An FDR below 0.05, an odds ratio above 5, and a productive frequency above 0.1% in at least two of three replicate wells were required for clones to be considered positive. Cross-reactive clonotypes were defined as significantly expanded in both SARS-CoV-2 spike wells and at least one common cold coronavirus spike condition. Similarity between CDR3 sequences was evaluated in R version 3.6.1 using Levenshtein distances (stringdist) and unrooted phylogenetic trees (ape). TCRdb reprocessed the public reads (quality trimming at Q25 with fastp, clone calling with MiXCR) and kept in-frame beta chains. Every distinct CDR3 protein forms one entry, paired with its most common genes and DNA. It is TCRdb's table, rather than the study itself, that gives the V and J calls and clone size. Here the sample has 15,000 to 20,000 distinct CDR3 sequences; roughly 34% occur a single time. The ten largest clones take up 9.5% to 15% of the sample.

Deletion took 6 bases off V and 3 bases off J, with a span of 3 bases between the germline ends. The CDR1 and CDR2 encoded by the germline V gene (reference sequence) are DFQATT and SNEGSKA. From the cysteine through the phenylalanine, the CDR3 covers 10 amino acids. Of all the DNA, just the CDR3 is kept, 30 bases in frame from base 1. What the treatment or condition label conveys for this sample: approximately 11-day PBMC culture with coronavirus spike peptide pools or control peptides (ViraFEST assay). To expand antigen-specific T cells with peptide pools and then pick out the expanded clonotypes through TCR sequencing, the study relied on the ViraFEST assay. The positive SARS-CoV-2 PCR tests of the convalescent patients were dated from March to December 2020, before the Alpha, Beta and Delta variants emerged in the United States. Roughly 2.1 million PBMCs per well were cultured in IMDM with roughly 5% human AB serum and 8.5 to 10 IU/ml IL-2, plus 10 ug/ml peptide pools. Half of the culture medium was replaced with fresh IL-2-containing medium on days 3 and 7. CD4+ T cells were isolated after 10 days of culture through negative selection using the EasySep CD4+ T cell isolation kit. Ficoll-Paque Plus gradient centrifugation was used to isolate PBMCs from whole blood, and the isolated PBMCs were then either used fresh or cryopreserved at -140C. Each culture condition was generally run in triplicate wells.

The chain uses TRBV20-1 and TRBJ2-4; no D gene can be assigned with confidence. The receptor was isolated from a human donor who had recovered from COVID-19. Sequenced input: CD4+ T cells from blood, cultured in vitro. The nucleotides are TGCAGTGCCTACAAAAACATTCAGTACTTC. Its protein product is CSAYKNIQYF.